These T cell receptor beta chains were read from a single sample in a study of PD-L1 blockade in urothelial cancer. This table comes from immunoSEQ multiplex PCR, and its TCRdb copy is limited to in-frame clones, with some not included. The repertoire holds around 100,000 clones, with more than 75% as singletons. Material: PBMCs, obtained around atezolizumab (anti-PD-L1) treatment. These receptors came from a man in his fifties or sixties with urothelial cancer. CDR3s include the opening cysteine and the closing phenylalanine or tryptophan. A D gene is named only where the DNA matches it firmly. Clone size appears in some rows only: once, few, many, or a class for an expanded clone.

D: TRBD2; V: TRBV27; size: .; J: TRBJ2-7; DNA: TGTGCCAGGTCCCTGGGCGGGGGGCTATACGAGCAGTACTTC; CDR3: CARSLGGGLYEQYF
D: TRBD1; V: TRBV5-3; size: .; J: TRBJ2-1; DNA: TGTGCCAGAAGCTTTAACCCCCGGGACAGGGTGGAGTTCTTC; CDR3: CARSFNPRDRVEFF
D: .; V: TRBV7-2; size: .; J: TRBJ1-6; DNA: TGTGCCAGCAGCTCTAGAGCCTCCCGGGGGTCCTATAATTCACCCCTCCACTTT; CDR3: CASSSRASRGSYNSPLHF
D: TRBD1; V: TRBV10-3; size: .; J: TRBJ2-2; DNA: TGTGCCATCAGTTTTACCGGGACAGGGGACACCGGGGAGCTGTTTTTT; CDR3: CAISFTGTGDTGELFF
D: TRBD2; V: TRBV30; size: .; J: TRBJ2-3; DNA: TGTGCCTGGGGACGACTAGCGGGGAGCACAGATACGCAGTATTTT; CDR3: CAWGRLAGSTDTQYF
D: .; V: TRBV18; size: .; J: TRBJ2-1; DNA: TGTGCCAGCTCACCCCAGGGTTGGAATGAGCAGTTCTTC; CDR3: CASSPQGWNEQFF
D: .; V: TRBV16; size: few; J: TRBJ1-4; DNA: TGTGCCAGCAGCCAATCGGCAGGGCAGTCAACGACTAATGAAAAACTGTTTTTT; CDR3: CASSQSAGQSTTNEKLFF
D: .; V: TRBV29-1; size: .; J: TRBJ2-7; DNA: TGCAGCGTTGGTAGCGGAGCCTACGAGCAGTACTTC; CDR3: CSVGSGAYEQYF
D: .; V: TRBV7-2; size: .; J: TRBJ2-7; DNA: TGTGCCAGCAGCTCTACCTACGAGCAGTACTTC; CDR3: CASSSTYEQYF
D: .; V: TRBV7-3; size: .; J: TRBJ2-3; DNA: TGTGCCAGCAGCTTAATTGGGGCCCAAGATACGCAGTATTTT; CDR3: CASSLIGAQDTQYF
D: TRBD2; V: TRBV5-4; size: .; J: TRBJ2-7; DNA: TGTGCCACCACACGGATAGGGAGGGACGAGCAGTACTTC; CDR3: CATTRIGRDEQYF
D: .; V: TRBV18; size: .; J: TRBJ1-1; DNA: TGTGCCAGCTCACCACCGGACAGTGAAGCTTTCTTT; CDR3: CASSPPDSEAFF
D: TRBD2; V: TRBV4-2; size: .; J: TRBJ2-5; DNA: TGTGCCAGCAGCCAACCCCCGCCGCGGGAGTTGGAGACCCAGTACTTC; CDR3: CASSQPPPRELETQYF
D: TRBD1; V: TRBV27; size: .; J: TRBJ2-2; DNA: TGTGCCAGCAGTTCTGGGACAGGGGGCGCGGCCGGGGAGCTGTTTTTT; CDR3: CASSSGTGGAAGELFF
D: TRBD2; V: TRBV11-2; size: few; J: TRBJ2-1; DNA: TGTGCCAGCAGCTTAGCTAGCGGGAGCCACAATGAGCAGTTCTTC; CDR3: CASSLASGSHNEQFF
D: .; V: TRBV7-9; size: .; J: TRBJ1-1; DNA: TGTGCCAGCAGAACTTCCCTGAACACTGAAGCTTTCTTT; CDR3: CASRTSLNTEAFF
D: TRBD1; V: TRBV19; size: .; J: TRBJ1-2; DNA: TGTGCCAGTAGTATGACAGGGGGCGGGATGTATGGCTACACCTTC; CDR3: CASSMTGGGMYGYTF
D: TRBD1; V: TRBV14; size: .; J: TRBJ2-1; DNA: TGTGCCAGCAGCCCTATGGGACAGGGTTACAATGAGCAGTTCTTC; CDR3: CASSPMGQGYNEQFF